The source of this T cell receptor beta chain is a study of cytotoxic CD8 clonotypes in ibrutinib-treated CLL. The CDR3 runs 14 residues. Using immunoSEQ multiplex PCR, the repertoire was profiled, and TCRdb retains in-frame clones only, with some absent. Among 13,000 to 15,000 clones listed, under 75% were seen once. The sample was PBMCs, taken before ibrutinib treatment. The gene calls are TRBV21-1 and TRBJ2-5; TRBD1 is the table's D call, not checked against the DNA. TRBV21-1 is reported as a pseudogene. The sequence was collected from a human donor with chronic lymphocytic leukemia. The CDR3 DNA reads as TGTGCCAGCAGCAAAAACAGGGGGCCAGAGACCCAGTACTTC. It specifies CASSKNRGPETQYF.